A selection of T cell receptor beta chains follows, all from one sample in a study of shared clonotypes between healthy human individuals. TCRdb's table, derived via immunoSEQ multiplex PCR, lists solely in-frame clones and lacks some. The table includes about 2.4 million clones, roughly 93% detected once. Sequenced sample: naive CD4+ T cells from PBMCs. These receptors were obtained from a man between 18 and 35 years old in good health. Some clones in this sample may be carry-over from other donors' samples. Each CDR3 is given with its conserved first and last residue. The D gene is left open where the match is weak. Rows give clone size only sometimes, using once, few, many, or a class for an expanded clone.

v_call	j_call	clone_size	d_call	cdr3_nt	cdr3_aa
TRBV28	TRBJ1-3	.	.	TGTGCCAGCAGTTCCCGAGTCTATTCTGGAAACACCATATATTTT	CASSSRVYSGNTIYF
TRBV7-2	TRBJ2-7	.	.	TGTGCCAGCAGCTTTGGGGTCGGGGAGCAGTACTTC	CASSFGVGEQYF
TRBV15	TRBJ2-3	.	.	TGTGCCACCAGCAGAGATCGGGAGAATACGCAGTATTTT	CATSRDRENTQYF
TRBV5-1	TRBJ2-7	.	TRBD2	TGCGCCAGCAGCCCTCCGGGACTAGCCACTTACGAGCAGTACTTC	CASSPPGLATYEQYF
TRBV5-4	TRBJ2-2	.	TRBD2	TGTGCCACCGCCCCGGCGGGAGCGAACACCGGGGAGCTGTTTTTT	CATAPAGANTGELFF
TRBV5-1	TRBJ1-2	.	.	TGCGCCAGCAGCCCTGGGACGGCCGGGGTTAACTATGGCTACACCTTC	CASSPGTAGVNYGYTF
TRBV18	TRBJ2-7	.	.	TGTGCCAGCTCACAGGGGGTCCCGCCCGCGGCCGAGCAGTACTTC	CASSQGVPPAAEQYF
TRBV5-1	TRBJ2-7	.	TRBD1	TGCGCCAGCAGCCTGGGACAGGGATACTACGAGCAGTACTTC	CASSLGQGYYEQYF
TRBV2	TRBJ1-1	.	.	TGTGCCAGCAGTGAAGGGATGAACACTGAAGCTTTCTTT	CASSEGMNTEAFF
TRBV7-9	TRBJ1-5	.	TRBD1	TGTGCCAGCAGCCCTGGGACAGGGGCCCCCCAGCCCCAGCATTTT	CASSPGTGAPQPQHF
TRBV6-1	TRBJ1-5	.	TRBD1	TGTGCCAGCAGTGGCGCCGGGACAGGGAGGTATGGCAATCAGCCCCAGCATTTT	CASSGAGTGRYGNQPQHF
TRBV5-1	TRBJ2-3	.	.	TGCGCCAGCAGCCCTGGACAGACTAGCACAGATACGCAGTATTTT	CASSPGQTSTDTQYF
TRBV28	TRBJ1-1	.	.	TGTGCCACAAAGACAGAGTCGGACACTGAAGCTTTCTTT	CATKTESDTEAFF
TRBV19	TRBJ2-7	.	.	TGTGCCAGTACCTCAGGGGGGGGATCCTACGAGCAGTACTTC	CASTSGGGSYEQYF
TRBV6-6	TRBJ1-1	.	.	TGTGCCAGCAGTCCGCCGGGACTTACTGAAGCTTTCTTT	CASSPPGLTEAFF
TRBV11-1	TRBJ2-7	.	TRBD1	TGTGCCAGCAGCTTAACAGGGGGCTACGAGCAGTACTTC	CASSLTGGYEQYF
TRBV10-3	TRBJ2-7	once	.	TGTGCCATCAGTGACCATCATACATTTTGGGAGCAGTACTTC	CAISDHHTFWEQYF
TRBV5-4	TRBJ2-7	.	TRBD1	TGTGCCAGCAGCTATAACAGGGGTGGCGAGCAGTACTTC	CASSYNRGGEQYF
TRBV11-1	TRBJ2-1	.	.	TGTGCCAGCAGCTTGGCTAGGGGGGGTGAGCAGTTCTTC	CASSLARGGEQFF
TRBV6-1	TRBJ2-3	.	.	TGTGCCAGCAGTGAAGGAGGATTGGGCACAGATACGCAGTATTTT	CASSEGGLGTDTQYF
TRBV5-1	TRBJ1-6	once	.	TGCGCCAGCAGCTTGGGCAGGGATAATTCACCCCTCCACTTT	CASSLGRDNSPLHF
TRBV11-3	TRBJ2-7	.	.	TGTGCCAGCAGCTTCGACCCCCGTTGCCTCCGCGGCTCCTACGAGCAGTACTTC	CASSFDPRCLRGSYEQYF
TRBV6-5	TRBJ2-1	.	.	TGTGCCAGCAGTTACTCAGGTGCGCATGAGCAGTTCTTC	CASSYSGAHEQFF
TRBV28	TRBJ2-1	.	.	TGTGCCAGCAGTCTAGGGACTTTCCTTAGCTCCTACAATGAGCAGTTCTTC	CASSLGTFLSSYNEQFF
TRBV10-3	TRBJ2-3	.	.	TGTGCCATCACCCCGACTGGAAGCACAGATACGCAGTATTTT	CAITPTGSTDTQYF
TRBV19	TRBJ1-2	.	.	TGTGCCAGTAGGAGAGAAGGGGGGAGACCGAGCCCAAACTATGGCTACACCTTC	CASRREGGRPSPNYGYTF
TRBV14	TRBJ2-2	.	.	TGTGCCAGCAGCCACCCCGGGACCCACGCCACCGGGGAGCTGTTTTTT	CASSHPGTHATGELFF
TRBV27	TRBJ1-4	.	TRBD1	TGTGCCAGCAGTTCCACCCCGGGACAGGGGATTGAAAAACTGTTTTTT	CASSSTPGQGIEKLFF
TRBV28	TRBJ2-2	.	TRBD1	TGTGCCAGCAGTTTGAGGAACAGGGGATCCGGGGAGCTGTTTTTT	CASSLRNRGSGELFF
TRBV7-2	TRBJ2-4	.	TRBD1	TGTGCCAGCAGCTTAGTGGGACAGCGCAAAAACATTCAGTACTTC	CASSLVGQRKNIQYF
TRBV10-3	TRBJ1-2	.	TRBD1	TGTGCCATCAGTGATTTTAATGCCAGGGGGCCTAACTATGGCTACACCTTC	CAISDFNARGPNYGYTF
TRBV5-4	TRBJ2-1	.	.	TGTGCCAGCAGCTCACACACTAGAGCCGATGAGCAGTTCTTC	CASSSHTRADEQFF
TRBV18	TRBJ1-6	.	.	TGTGCCAGCTCACCATGGGAGCAGTCCTATTCACCCCTCCACTTT	CASSPWEQSYSPLHF
TRBV5-6	TRBJ2-2	.	TRBD1	TGTGCCAGCAGCTTTCATCGATCAGGGACAGGGGACACCGGGGAGCTGTTTTTT	CASSFHRSGTGDTGELFF
TRBV6-1	TRBJ2-1	.	TRBD2	TGTGCCAGCGCCGGACTAGCGTTCTCCTACAATGAGCAGTTCTTC	CASAGLAFSYNEQFF
TRBV6-5	TRBJ2-7	.	.	TGTGCCAGCAGTTACTCGAATTGGGTCCGGAAGTACTTC	CASSYSNWVRKYF
TRBV4-3	TRBJ2-1	.	TRBD2	TGCGCCAGCAGCCAAAAGCTAGCGGGGAGCCCGGTCGGTGAGCAGTTCTTC	CASSQKLAGSPVGEQFF
TRBV6-5	TRBJ2-1	once	TRBD2	TGTGCCAGCAGTCGACTCGCGGGAGAAGAGCAGTTCTTC	CASSRLAGEEQFF
TRBV19	TRBJ2-5	.	.	TGTGCCAGTAGTAGGTTGACGGACCAAGAGACCCAGTACTTC	CASSRLTDQETQYF
TRBV28	TRBJ2-5	.	TRBD1	TGTGCCAGCAGTAGCCCGACAGGGGGCGCCGAGACCCAGTACTTC	CASSSPTGGAETQYF
TRBV11-2	TRBJ2-1	.	TRBD2	TGTGCCAGCAGCTTATTCTGGCTAGCGGGCCACCCAAGCTACAATGAGCAGTTCTTC	CASSLFWLAGHPSYNEQFF
TRBV7-3	TRBJ1-1	.	TRBD1	TGTGCCAGCAGCTTAGACAGGGACACTGAAGCTTTCTTT	CASSLDRDTEAFF
TRBV7-2	TRBJ1-5	once	.	TGTGCCAGCAGCTCCCAAGCTAGGAATAGCAATCAGCCCCAGCATTTT	CASSSQARNSNQPQHF
TRBV5-1	TRBJ2-2	once	.	TGCGCCAGCAGGGCGGGGCCCTTGTCCGGGGAGCTGTTTTTT	CASRAGPLSGELFF
TRBV25-1	TRBJ1-1	.	.	TGTGCCAGCAGTGTCAGGGGTCGCACTGAAGCTTTCTTT	CASSVRGRTEAFF
TRBV6-6	TRBJ1-5	.	.	TGTGCCAGCAGCTCGGACGGGAGCAATCAGCCCCAGCATTTT	CASSSDGSNQPQHF
TRBV4-3	TRBJ1-3	.	TRBD1	TGCGCCAGCAGCCAAGATCAAGGACAGGGATCGGCTGGAAACACCATATATTTT	CASSQDQGQGSAGNTIYF
TRBV7-9	TRBJ2-5	.	.	TGTGCCAGCAGCCGAACGGACTATTCCCAGTACTTC	CASSRTDYSQYF
TRBV11-2	TRBJ1-2	.	.	TGTGCCAGCAGTGATTTGTACAGGGAGTTGGGAAGTGAGGACTACACCTTC	CASSDLYRELGSEDYTF
TRBV18	TRBJ2-7	.	.	TGTGCCAGCTCCCCCCAGCGTCAACCACAAAGGGGCTCCTACGAGCAGTACTTC	CASSPQRQPQRGSYEQYF
TRBV28	TRBJ2-1	.	.	TGTGCCAGCAGTTTAAACGCCCATGTTCTAGTGATGTACAATGAGCAGTTCTTC	CASSLNAHVLVMYNEQFF